This TCR beta chain derives from a study of identifying expanded T cells in peripheral blood (dated by TCRdb to about 2019). Notes on the research overall: Separate aliquots of the same genomic DNA pool were sequenced to produce technical replicates, and four replicates were compared in pairs.

The immunoSEQ Assay, which uses bias-controlled multiplex PCR amplification of genomic DNA, was used to profile TCRbeta CDR3 regions. In the original analysis: The absolute abundance of each unique TCRbeta CDR3 region was quantified after sequences were collapsed and filtered. Differential abundance was tested with a binomial (Fisher-equivalent) model and with a beta-binomial model adding time-dependent variance fitted from healthy donors. Any clone with fewer than 5 combined templates was excluded, and a clone was called differentially abundant if its Benjamini-Hochberg FDR was below 0.01. The form v = (b*log(k)+a)^2 was used to model beta-binomial variance as a function of total template count across the two samples. TCRdb limited this immuneACCESS table to in-frame rearrangements with V and J called. A share of clones is missing; checked studies link under half to unresolved V genes, and the rest is unexplained. That table is the source of V, J and clone size, and D and trimming were worked out from the DNA. This sample lists 70,000 to 100,000 clones; 88% were detected once. The top ten constitute 3.5% to 5% of the sample.

During the collection period, no infections or other immune events were recorded for the healthy donors. Healthy-donor blood repertoires served as a training cohort to calibrate time-dependent variance in a beta-binomial model of T-cell clone differential abundance. The training cohort included approximately 10 healthy donors, of whom 3 were female and 7 were male. The donors were between about 29 and 65 years old, with an average age of roughly 41 years. Whole blood, obtained from a commercial supplier, was collected from each healthy donor at three time points spaced approximately two weeks apart. Genomic DNA was extracted from unsorted whole blood for immunosequencing. A word on this clone: This clone's antigen is unknown. It has no much larger one-base neighbor in the sample; base qualities were not kept.

Overall study results and their limits: The authors expected that over much longer intervals, such as months to years, biological variance in healthy repertoires might increase even further. Both the number of clones called differentially abundant and the false-positive rate were significantly reduced by the beta-binomial model across all healthy-donor time intervals. Between technical replicates the binomial model flagged about 1.2 differentially abundant clones, whereas over two weeks the binomial model flagged about 15 and over approximately 4 weeks around 19. Across all healthy donors, variance in clone template counts between roughly two-week samples was found to increase significantly with total template count.

The receptor's source is a person aged 18 to 75 in good health. Sequenced sample: blood.

CDR3 reads: CASSLAVGSEAFF. The nucleotide sequence is given as TGTGCCAGCAGCTTAGCGGTGGGGTCTGAAGCTTTCTTT. The chain was built from TRBV7-6 and TRBJ1-1, with the D gene too uncertain to name. The CDR3 contains 13 residues, cysteine and phenylalanine counted. Only the CDR3 part of the read is kept: 39 bases, read in frame from the first base. Trimming removed 0 bases from V and 6 bases from J, leaving 8 bases between the germline ends. Sequences SGHVS (CDR1) and FNYEAQ (CDR2) are obtained from the germline V gene.